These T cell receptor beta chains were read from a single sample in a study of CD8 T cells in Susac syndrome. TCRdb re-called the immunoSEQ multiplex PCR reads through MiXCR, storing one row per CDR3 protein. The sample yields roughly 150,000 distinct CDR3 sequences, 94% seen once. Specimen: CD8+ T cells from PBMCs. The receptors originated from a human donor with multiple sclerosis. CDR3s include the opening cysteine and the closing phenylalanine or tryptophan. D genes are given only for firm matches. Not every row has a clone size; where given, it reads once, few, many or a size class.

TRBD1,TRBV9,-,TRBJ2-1,TGTGCCAGCAGCGGAGGATTTCGGGACAGGGCCTACAATGAGCAGTTCTTC,CASSGGFRDRAYNEQFF
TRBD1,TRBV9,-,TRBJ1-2,TGTGCCAGCAGCGTCGGCACCGGGACAGGGTTTTATGGCTACACCTTC,CASSVGTGTGFYGYTF
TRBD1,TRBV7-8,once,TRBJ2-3,TGTGCCAGCAGCCCCGGTAGGGGGCGAGTTACGCAGTATTTT,CASSPGRGRVTQYF
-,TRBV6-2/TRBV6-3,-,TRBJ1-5,TGTGCCAGCAGTTACTCATCGGGAAGGTCCAATCAGCCCCAGCATTTT,CASSYSSGRSNQPQHF
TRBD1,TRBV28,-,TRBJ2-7,TGTGCCAGCAGGACAATTCGTGACAGGGAACGGTCCTACGAGCAGTACTTC,CASRTIRDRERSYEQYF
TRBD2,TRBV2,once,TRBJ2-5,TGTGCCAGCAGACGACTAGCGGGGCCTCAAGAGACCCAGTACTTC,CASRRLAGPQETQYF
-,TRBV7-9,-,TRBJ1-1,TGTGCCAGCAGCGGTAGCGCGGAGAACACTGAAGCTTTCTTT,CASSGSAENTEAFF
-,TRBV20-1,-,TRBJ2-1,TGCAGTGCATTCTCTGGGGGCCGGAATGAGCAGTTCTTC,CSAFSGGRNEQFF
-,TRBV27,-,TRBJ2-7,TGTGCCAGCAGAGCAGGGGCCGCGAGCTCCTACGAGCAGTACTTC,CASRAGAASSYEQYF
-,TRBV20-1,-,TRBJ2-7,TGCAGTGCTTTGGGCCGGAGCTCCTACGAGCAGTACTTC,CSALGRSSYEQYF
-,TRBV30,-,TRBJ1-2,TGTGCCTGGCGGGGGAGCGGCTATGGCTACACCTTC,CAWRGSGYGYTF
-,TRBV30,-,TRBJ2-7,TGTGCCTGGAGGGATGTGGCCTACGAGCAGTACTTC,CAWRDVAYEQYF
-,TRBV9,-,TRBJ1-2,TGTGCCAGCAGTGCCAGGGGAAGTGGCTACACCTTC,CASSARGSGYTF
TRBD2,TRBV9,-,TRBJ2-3,TGTGCCAGCAACCCGTCTGGGGAGGGGCTCACAGATACGCAGTATTTT,CASNPSGEGLTDTQYF
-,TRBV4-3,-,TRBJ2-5,TGCGCCAGCAGCCAAGCTCCAGGAGAGACCCAGTACTTC,CASSQAPGETQYF
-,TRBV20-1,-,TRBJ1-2,TGCAGTGCTATGACCCGGGGAGGCGAAGACTATGGCTACACCTTC,CSAMTRGGEDYGYTF
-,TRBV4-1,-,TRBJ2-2,TGCGCCAGCAGCCTTTCGACCGGGACAACAACCGGGGAGCTGTTTTTT,CASSLSTGTTTGELFF
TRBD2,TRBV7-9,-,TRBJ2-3,TGTGCCAGCAGCTTCCCTTCGCGGGGGGGCACAGATACGCAGTATTTT,CASSFPSRGGTDTQYF
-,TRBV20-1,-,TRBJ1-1,TGCAGTGCAGAGGGAGTAGGTGAAGCTTTCTTT,CSAEGVGEAFF
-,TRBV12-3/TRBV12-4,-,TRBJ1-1,TGTGCCAGCAGTTTAGGGGGAGTTCGGCCTGAAGCTTTCTTT,CASSLGGVRPEAFF
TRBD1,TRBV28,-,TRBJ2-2,TGTGCCAGCATTGGGACAGGGGGTCTCACCGGGGAGCTGTTTTTT,CASIGTGGLTGELFF
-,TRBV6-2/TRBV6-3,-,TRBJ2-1,TGTGCCAGCAGTTACTCGGAGGGTTACAATGAGCAGTTCTTC,CASSYSEGYNEQFF
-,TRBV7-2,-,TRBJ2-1,TGTGCCAGCAGCCGGACCCCGCTCGTTGAGCAGTTCTTC,CASSRTPLVEQFF
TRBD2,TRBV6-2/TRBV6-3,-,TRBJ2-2,TGTGCCAGCAGGGACCTAGCGGGCTCCACCGGGGAGCTGTTTTTT,CASRDLAGSTGELFF
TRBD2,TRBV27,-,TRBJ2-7,TGTGCCAGCAGTTTATACCCCCCATTAGCTAGCGGGGGTTACGAGCAGTACTTC,CASSLYPPLASGGYEQYF
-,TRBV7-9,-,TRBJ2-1,TGTGCCAGCAGCCTGCTCGGCCCCCAACCTTACAATGAGCAGTTCTTC,CASSLLGPQPYNEQFF
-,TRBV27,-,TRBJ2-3,TGTGCCAGCGGCGATCTTCTGGGCACAGATACGCAGTATTTT,CASGDLLGTDTQYF
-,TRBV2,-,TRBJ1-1,TGTGCCAGCAGTGAGGTCGGCGGGGAGAACACTGAAGCTTTCTTT,CASSEVGGENTEAFF
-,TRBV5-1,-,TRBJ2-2,TGCGCCAGCAGCCTAGGACGGGCGAACACCGGGGAGCTGTTTTTT,CASSLGRANTGELFF
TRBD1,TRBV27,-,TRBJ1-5,TGTGCCAGCAGTCTACAGGGGGCATGGAATCAGCCCCAGCATTTT,CASSLQGAWNQPQHF
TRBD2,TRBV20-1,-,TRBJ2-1,TGCAGTGCCCGGGGGGGCCTAAACAATGAGCAGTTCTTC,CSARGGLNNEQFF
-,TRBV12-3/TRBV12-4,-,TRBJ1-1,TGTGCCAGCAGTTTAATAGACAGGAACACTGAAGCTTTCTTT,CASSLIDRNTEAFF